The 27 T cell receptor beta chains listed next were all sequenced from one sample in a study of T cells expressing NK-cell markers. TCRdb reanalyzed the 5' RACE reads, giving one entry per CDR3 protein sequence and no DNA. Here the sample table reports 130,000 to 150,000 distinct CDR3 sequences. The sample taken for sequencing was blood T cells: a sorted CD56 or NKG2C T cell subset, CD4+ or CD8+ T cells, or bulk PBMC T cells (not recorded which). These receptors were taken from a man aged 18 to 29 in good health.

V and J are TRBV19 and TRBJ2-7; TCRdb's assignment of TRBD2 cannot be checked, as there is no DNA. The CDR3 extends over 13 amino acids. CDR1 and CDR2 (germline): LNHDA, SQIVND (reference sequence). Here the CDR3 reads CASSKASSAEQYF. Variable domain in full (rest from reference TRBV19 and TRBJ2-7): DGGITQSPKYLFRKEGQNVTLSCEQNLNHDAMYWYRQDPGQGLRLIYYSQIVNDFQKGDIAEGYSVSREKKESFPLTVTSAQKNPTAFYLCASSKASSAEQYFGPGTRLTVT.

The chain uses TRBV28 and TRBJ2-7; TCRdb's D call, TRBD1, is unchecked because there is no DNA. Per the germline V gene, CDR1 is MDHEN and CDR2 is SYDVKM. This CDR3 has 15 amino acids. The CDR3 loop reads CASSPSGTISYEQYF. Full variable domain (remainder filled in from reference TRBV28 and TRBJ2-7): DVKVTQSSRYLVKRTGEKVFLECVQDMDHENMFWYRQDPGLGLRLIYFSYDVKMKEKGDIPEGYSVSREKKERFSLILESASTNQTSMYLCASSPSGTISYEQYFGPGTRLTVT.

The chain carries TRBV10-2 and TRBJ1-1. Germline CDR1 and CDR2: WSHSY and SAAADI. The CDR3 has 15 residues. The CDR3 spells CASSESSRRNTEAFF.

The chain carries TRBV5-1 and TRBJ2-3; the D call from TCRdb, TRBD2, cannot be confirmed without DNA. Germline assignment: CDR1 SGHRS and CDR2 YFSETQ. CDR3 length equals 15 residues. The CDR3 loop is CASSLRLDSTDTQYF.

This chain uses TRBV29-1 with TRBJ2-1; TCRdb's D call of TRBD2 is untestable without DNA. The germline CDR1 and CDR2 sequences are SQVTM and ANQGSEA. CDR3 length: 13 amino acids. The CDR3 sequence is CSAEGLADNEQFF.

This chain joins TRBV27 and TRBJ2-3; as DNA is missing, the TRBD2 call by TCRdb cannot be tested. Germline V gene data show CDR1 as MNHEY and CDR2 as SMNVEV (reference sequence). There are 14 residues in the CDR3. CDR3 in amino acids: CASSSGLAGDTQYF.

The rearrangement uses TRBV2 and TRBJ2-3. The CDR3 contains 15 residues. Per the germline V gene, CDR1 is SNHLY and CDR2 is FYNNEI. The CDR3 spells CASSEGLASTDTQYF.

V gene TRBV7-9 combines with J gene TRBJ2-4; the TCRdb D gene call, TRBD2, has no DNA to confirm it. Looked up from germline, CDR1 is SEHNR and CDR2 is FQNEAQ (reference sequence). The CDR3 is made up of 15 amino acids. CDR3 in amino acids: CASSSLASGILIQYF. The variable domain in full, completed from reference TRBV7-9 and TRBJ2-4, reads DTGVSQNPRHKITKRGQNVTFRCDPISEHNRLYWYRQTLGQGPEFLTYFQNEAQLEKSRLLSDRFSAERPKGSFSTLEIQRTEQGDSAMYLCASSSLASGILIQYFGAGTRLSVL.

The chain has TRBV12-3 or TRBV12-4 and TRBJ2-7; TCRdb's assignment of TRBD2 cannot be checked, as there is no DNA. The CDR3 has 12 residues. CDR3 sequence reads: CASLKGSGWQYF.

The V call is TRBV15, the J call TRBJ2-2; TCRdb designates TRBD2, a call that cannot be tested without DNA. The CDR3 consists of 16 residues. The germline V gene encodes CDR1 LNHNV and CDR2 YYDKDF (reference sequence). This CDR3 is CATRAGLAGNAGELFF.

The CDR3 protein is CASSFGSWAFF. The J gene is TRBJ1-1, the V gene TRBV28. Germline V CDR1 and CDR2: MDHEN, SYDVKM. This CDR3 has 11 amino acids.

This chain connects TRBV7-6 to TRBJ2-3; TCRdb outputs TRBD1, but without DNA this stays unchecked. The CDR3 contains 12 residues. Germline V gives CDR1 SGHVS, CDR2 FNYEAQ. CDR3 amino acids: CASRDQGDTQYF.

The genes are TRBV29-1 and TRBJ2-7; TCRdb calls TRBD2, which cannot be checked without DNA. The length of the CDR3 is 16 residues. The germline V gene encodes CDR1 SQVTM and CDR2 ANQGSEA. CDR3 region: CSVEDRSSRSSYEQYF.

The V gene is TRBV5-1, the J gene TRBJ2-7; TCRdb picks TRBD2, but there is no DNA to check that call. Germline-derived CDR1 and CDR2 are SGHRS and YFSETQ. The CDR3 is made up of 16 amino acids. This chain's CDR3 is CASSPRLAGGAYEQYF.

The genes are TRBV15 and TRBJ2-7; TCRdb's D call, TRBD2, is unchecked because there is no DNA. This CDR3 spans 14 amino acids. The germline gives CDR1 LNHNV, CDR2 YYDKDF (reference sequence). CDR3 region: CATSRDRRGGEQYF.

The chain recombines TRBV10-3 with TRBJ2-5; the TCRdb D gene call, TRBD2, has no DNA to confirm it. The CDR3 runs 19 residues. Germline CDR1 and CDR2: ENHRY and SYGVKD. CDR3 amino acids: CAISESNEGLAGGEETQYF.

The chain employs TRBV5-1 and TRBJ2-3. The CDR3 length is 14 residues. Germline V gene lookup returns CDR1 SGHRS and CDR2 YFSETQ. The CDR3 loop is CASSSTSGTDTQYF.

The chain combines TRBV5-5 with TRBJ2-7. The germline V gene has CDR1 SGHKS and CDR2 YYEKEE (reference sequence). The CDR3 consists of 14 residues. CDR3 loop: CASSLEVVFYEQYF.

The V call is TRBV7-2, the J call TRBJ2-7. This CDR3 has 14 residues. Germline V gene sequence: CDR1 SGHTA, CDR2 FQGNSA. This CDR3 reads CASSLEAPSYKQYF.

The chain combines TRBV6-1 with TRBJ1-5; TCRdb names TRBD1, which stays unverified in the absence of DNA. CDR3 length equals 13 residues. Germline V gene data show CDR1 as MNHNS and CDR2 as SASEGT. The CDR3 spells CASSPGNNQPQHF.

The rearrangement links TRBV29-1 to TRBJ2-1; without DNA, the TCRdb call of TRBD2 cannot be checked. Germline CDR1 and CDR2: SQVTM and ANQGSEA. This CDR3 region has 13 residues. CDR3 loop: CSPQGGEGDEQFF.

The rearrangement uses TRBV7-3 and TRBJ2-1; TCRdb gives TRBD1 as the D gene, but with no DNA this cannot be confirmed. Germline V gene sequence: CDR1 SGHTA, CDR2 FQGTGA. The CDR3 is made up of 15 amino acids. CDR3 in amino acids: CASSQGAGEINEQFF.

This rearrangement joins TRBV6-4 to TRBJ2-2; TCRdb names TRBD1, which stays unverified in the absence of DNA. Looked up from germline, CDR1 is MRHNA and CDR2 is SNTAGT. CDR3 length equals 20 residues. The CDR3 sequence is CASRTLLTLTGTLDTGELFF.

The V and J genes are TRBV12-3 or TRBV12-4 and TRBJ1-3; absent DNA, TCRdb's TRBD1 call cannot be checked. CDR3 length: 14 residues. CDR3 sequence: CASSLQGVGNTIYF.

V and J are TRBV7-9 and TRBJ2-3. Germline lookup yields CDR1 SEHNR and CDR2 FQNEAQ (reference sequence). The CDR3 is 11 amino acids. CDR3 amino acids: CASLGSDTQYF.

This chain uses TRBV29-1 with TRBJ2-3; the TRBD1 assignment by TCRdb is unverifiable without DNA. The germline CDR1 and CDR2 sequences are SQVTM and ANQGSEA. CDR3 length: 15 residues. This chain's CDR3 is CSVDYGKRGTDTQYF.

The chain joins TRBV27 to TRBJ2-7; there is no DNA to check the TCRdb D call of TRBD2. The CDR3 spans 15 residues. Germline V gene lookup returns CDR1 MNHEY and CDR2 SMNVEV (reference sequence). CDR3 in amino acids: CASSSSHRSSYEQYF.